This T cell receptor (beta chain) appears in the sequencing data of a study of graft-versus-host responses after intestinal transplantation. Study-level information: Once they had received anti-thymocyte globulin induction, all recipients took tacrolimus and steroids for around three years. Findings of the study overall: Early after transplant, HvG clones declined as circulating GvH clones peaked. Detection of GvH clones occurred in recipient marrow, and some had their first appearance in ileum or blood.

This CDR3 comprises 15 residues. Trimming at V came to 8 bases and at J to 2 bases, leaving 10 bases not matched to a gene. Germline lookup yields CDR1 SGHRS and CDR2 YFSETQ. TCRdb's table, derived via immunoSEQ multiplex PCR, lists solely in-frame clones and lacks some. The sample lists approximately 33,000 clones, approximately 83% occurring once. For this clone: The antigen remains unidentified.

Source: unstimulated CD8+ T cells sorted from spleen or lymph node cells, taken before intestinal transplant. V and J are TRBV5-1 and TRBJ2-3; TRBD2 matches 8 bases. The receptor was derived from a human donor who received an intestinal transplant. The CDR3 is CASSAGEGDTDTQYF. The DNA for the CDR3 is TGCGCCAGTTCAGCGGGAGAAGGGGACACAGATACGCAGTATTTT.